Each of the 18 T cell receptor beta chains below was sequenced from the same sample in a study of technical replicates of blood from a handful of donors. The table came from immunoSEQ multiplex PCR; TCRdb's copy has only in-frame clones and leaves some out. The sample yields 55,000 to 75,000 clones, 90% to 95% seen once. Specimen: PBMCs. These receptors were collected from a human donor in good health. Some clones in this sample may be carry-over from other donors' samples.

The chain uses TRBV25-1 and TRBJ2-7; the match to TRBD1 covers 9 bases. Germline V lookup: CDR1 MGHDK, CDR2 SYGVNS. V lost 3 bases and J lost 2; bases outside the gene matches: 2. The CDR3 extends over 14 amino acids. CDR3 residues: CASSDRTGAYEQYF. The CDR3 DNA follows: TGTGCCAGCAGTGACCGGACAGGGGCCTACGAGCAGTACTTC.

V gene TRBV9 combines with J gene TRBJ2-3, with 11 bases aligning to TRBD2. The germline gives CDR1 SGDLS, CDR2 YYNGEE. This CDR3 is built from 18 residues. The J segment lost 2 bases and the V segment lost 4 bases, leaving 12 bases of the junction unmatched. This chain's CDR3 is CASSPLGASGGNTDTQYF. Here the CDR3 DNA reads TGTGCCAGCAGCCCCCTAGGGGCTAGCGGGGGGAACACAGATACGCAGTATTTT.

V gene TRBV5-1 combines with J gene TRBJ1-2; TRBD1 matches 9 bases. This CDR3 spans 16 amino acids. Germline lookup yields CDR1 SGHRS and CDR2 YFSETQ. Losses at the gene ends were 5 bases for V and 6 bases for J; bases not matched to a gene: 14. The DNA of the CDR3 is TGCGCCAGCAGTATCGCGCCCGGGACAGGGTCGGATGGCTACACCTTC. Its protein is CASSIAPGTGSDGYTF.

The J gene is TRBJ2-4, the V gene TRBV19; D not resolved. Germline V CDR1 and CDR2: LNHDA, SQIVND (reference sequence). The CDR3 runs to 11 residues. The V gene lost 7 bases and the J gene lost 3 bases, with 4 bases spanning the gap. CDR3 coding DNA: TGTGCCAGTACCTTCAAAAACATTCAGTACTTC. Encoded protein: CASTFKNIQYF. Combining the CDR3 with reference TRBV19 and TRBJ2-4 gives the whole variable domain DGGITQSPKYLFRKEGQNVTLSCEQNLNHDAMYWYRQDPGQGLRLIYYSQIVNDFQKGDIAEGYSVSREKKESFPLTVTSAQKNPTAFYLCASTFKNIQYFGAGTRLSVL.

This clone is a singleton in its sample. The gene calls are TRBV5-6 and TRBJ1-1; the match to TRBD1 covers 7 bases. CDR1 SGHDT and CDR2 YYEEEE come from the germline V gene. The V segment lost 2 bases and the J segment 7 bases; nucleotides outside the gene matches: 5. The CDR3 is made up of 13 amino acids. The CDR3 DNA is TGTGCCAGCAGCTTATACAGGGGCGGTGAAGCTTTCTTT. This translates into CASSLYRGGEAFF.

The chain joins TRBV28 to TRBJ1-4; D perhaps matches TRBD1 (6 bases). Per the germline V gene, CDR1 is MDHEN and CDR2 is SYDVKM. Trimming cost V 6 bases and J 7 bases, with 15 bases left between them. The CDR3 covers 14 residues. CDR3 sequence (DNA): TGTGCCAGCAGCCCCACAGGGATTGGTGAAAAACTGTTTTTT. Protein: CASSPTGIGEKLFF. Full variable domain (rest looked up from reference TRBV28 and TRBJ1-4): DVKVTQSSRYLVKRTGEKVFLECVQDMDHENMFWYRQDPGLGLRLIYFSYDVKMKEKGDIPEGYSVSREKKERFSLILESASTNQTSMYLCASSPTGIGEKLFFGSGTQLSVL.

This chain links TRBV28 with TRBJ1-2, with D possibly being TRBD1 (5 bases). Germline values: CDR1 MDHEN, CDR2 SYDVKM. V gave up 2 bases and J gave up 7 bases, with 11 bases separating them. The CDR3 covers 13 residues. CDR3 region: CASSLLQASGYTF. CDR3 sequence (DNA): TGTGCCAGCAGTTTACTACAGGCGTCTGGCTACACCTTC.

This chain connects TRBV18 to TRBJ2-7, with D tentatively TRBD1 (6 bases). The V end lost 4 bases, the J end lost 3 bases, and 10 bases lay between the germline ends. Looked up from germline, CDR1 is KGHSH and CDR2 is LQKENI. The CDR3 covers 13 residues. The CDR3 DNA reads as TGTGCCAGCTCACAGGAGACAGGCTACGAGCAGTACTTC. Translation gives CASSQETGYEQYF.

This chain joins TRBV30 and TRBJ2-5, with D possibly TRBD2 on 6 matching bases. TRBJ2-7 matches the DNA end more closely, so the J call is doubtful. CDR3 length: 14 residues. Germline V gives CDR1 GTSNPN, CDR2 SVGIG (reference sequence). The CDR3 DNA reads TGTGCCTGGAGACAAGACGGGAGCTCCTACGAGCAGTACTTC. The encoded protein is CAWRQDGSSYEQYF.

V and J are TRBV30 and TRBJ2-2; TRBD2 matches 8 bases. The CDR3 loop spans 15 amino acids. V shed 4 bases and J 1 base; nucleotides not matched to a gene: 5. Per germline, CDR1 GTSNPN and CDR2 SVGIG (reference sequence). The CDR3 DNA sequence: TGTGCCTGGAAATCTAGCGGGCTGAACACCGGGGAGCTGTTTTTT. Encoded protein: CAWKSSGLNTGELFF.

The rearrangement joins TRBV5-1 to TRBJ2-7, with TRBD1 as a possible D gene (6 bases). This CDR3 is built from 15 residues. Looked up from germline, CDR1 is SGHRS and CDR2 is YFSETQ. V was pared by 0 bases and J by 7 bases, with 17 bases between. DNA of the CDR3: TGCGCCAGCAGCTTGGCCTCGGCAGGGGCGAGTGAGCAGTACTTC. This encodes CASSLASAGASEQYF. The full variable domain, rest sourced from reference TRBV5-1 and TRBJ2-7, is KAGVTQTPRYLIKTRGQQVTLSCSPISGHRSVSWYQQTPGQGLQFLFEYFSETQRNKGNFPGRFSGRQFSNSRSEMNVSTLELGDSALYLCASSLASAGASEQYFGPGTRLTVT.

CDR3 bases: TGTGCCAGCAGCCCAGGGGAGAGAACTGGAAACACCATATATTTT. As protein: CASSPGERTGNTIYF. V and J are TRBV7-6 and TRBJ1-3, with TRBD1 as a possible D gene (6 bases). The CDR3 spans 15 residues. V was trimmed by 5 bases and J by 2 bases, leaving 13 bases between them. Germline loops: CDR1 SGHVS, CDR2 FNYEAQ.

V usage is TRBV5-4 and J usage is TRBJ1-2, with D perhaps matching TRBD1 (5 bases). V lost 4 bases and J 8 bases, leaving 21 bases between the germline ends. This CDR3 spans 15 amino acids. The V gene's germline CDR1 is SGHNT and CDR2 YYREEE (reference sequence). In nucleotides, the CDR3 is TGTGCCAGCAGCAGCCTCGGGACTTCAATCCGGGGCTACACCTTC. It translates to CASSSLGTSIRGYTF.

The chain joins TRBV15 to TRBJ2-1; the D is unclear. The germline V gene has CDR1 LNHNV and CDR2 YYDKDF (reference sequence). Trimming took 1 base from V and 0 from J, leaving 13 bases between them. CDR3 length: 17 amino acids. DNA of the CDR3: TGTGCCACCAGCAGAGGTCTATCCCTGTCCTCCTACAATGAGCAGTTCTTC. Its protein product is CATSRGLSLSSYNEQFF.

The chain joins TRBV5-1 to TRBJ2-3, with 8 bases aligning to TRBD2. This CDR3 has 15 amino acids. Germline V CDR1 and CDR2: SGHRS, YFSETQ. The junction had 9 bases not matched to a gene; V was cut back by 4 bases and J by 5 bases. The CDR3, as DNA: TGCGCCAGCAGCCGGGCCGGGACTAGTAAAGATACGCAGTATTTT. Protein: CASSRAGTSKDTQYF. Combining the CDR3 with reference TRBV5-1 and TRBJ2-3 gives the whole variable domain KAGVTQTPRYLIKTRGQQVTLSCSPISGHRSVSWYQQTPGQGLQFLFEYFSETQRNKGNFPGRFSGRQFSNSRSEMNVSTLELGDSALYLCASSRAGTSKDTQYFGPGTRLTVL.

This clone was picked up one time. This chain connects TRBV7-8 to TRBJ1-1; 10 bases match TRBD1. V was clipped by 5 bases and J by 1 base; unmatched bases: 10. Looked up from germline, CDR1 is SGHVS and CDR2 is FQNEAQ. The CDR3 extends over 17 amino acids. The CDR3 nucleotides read TGTGCCAGCAGCCCCCTAGGGGGACAGGGGAGGAACACTGAAGCTTTCTTT. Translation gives CASSPLGGQGRNTEAFF.

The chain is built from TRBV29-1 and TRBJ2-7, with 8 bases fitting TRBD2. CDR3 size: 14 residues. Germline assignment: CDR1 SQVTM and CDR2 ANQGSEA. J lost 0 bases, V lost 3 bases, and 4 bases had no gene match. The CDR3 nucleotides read TGCAGCGTTGATGGGGGGACTAGCTCCTACGAGCAGTACTTC. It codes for CSVDGGTSSYEQYF.

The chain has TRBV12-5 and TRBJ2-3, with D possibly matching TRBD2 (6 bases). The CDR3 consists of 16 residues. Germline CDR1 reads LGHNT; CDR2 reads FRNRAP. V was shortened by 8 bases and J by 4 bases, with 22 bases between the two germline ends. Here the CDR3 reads CASSPGFSSAADTQYF. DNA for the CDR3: TGTGCTAGTTCCCCAGGGTTTTCTAGCGCAGCAGATACGCAGTATTTT.